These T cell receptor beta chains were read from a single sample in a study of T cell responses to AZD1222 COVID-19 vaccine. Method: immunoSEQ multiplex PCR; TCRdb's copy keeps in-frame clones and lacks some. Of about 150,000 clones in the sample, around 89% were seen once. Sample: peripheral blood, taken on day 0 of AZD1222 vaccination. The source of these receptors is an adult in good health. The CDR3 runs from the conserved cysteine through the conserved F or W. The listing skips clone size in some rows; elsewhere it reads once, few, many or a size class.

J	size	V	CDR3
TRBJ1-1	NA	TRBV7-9	CASSLSRLNTEAFF
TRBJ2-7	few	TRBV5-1	CASSPRSRGAYYEQYF
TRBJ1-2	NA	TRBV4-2	CASSQAAGQDYGYTF
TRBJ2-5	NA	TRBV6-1	CASSELWTGRTQYF
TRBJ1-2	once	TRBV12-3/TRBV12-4	CASSWNFPGGYTF
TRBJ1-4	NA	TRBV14	CASSRSRVEKLFF
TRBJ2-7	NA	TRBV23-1	CASSQGFFYEQYF
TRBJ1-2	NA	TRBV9	CASNGGSGYTF
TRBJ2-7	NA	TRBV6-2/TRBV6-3	CASSYSFGFGEQYF
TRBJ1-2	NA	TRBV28	CASNSPLGYGYTF
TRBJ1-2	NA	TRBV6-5	CASRQGDYGYTF
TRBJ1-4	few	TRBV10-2	CASTTGPRELFF
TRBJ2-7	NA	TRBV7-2	CASSLVAGTANEQYF
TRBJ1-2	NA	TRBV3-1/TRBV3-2	CASSPNHPDGYYGYTF
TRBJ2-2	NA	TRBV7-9	CASSLGGLAAGELFF
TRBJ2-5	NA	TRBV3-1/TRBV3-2	CASSQDGRNSLQETQYF
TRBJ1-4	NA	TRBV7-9	CASSLAGLLGDEKLFF
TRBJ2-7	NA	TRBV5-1	CASSLTGLSYEQYF
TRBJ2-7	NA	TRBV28	CASRPGLAYEQYF
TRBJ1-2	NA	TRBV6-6	CASSYGTGPEGYTF
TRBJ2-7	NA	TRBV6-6	CASSYSSGAEYEQYF
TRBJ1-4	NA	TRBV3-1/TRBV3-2	CASSHGQVNEKLFF
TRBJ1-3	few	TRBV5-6	CASSFTGPGNTIYF
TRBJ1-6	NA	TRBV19	CASRPQGYNSPLHF
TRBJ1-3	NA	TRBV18	CASSLDEGSGNTIYF
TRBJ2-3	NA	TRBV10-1	CASPERAQAATDTQYF
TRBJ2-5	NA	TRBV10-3	CAIRDRNQETQYF
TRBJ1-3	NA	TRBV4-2	CASSQDNTSGNTIYF
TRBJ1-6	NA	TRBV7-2	CASSPGTGYQNSPLHF
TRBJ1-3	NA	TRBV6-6	CASSYSRGSSGNTIYF
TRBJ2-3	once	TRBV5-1	CASSSWGQEKDTQYF
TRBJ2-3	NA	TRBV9	CASSPTWERGGDTQYF
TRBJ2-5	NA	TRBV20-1	CSASGGGFETQYF
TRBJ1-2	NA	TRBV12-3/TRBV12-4	CASSLDRVTGYTF
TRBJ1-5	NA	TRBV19	CASSSNGGNQPQHF
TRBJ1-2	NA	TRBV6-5	CASSSNTSPGGYTF
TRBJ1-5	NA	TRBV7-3	CASSQSTGHPQHF
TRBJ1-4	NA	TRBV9	CASSVAGRGANEKLFF
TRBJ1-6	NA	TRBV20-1	CRRDRVSPLHF
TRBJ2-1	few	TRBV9	CASTEASGGYSYNEQFF
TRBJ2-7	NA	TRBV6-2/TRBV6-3	CASSYSSSGYEQYF
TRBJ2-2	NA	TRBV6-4	CASSETGGTGELFF
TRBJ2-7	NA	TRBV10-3	CAMSGTGHLEQYF
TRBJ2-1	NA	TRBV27	CASSLSGVWEQFF
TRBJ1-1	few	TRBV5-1	CASSPDGNTEAFF
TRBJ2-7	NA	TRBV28	CASSFSGFGEQYF
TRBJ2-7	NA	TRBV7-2	CASSLRTGTFDEQYF
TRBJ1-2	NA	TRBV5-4	CASSGRDSQKF
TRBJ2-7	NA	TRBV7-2	CASSPGGLAVSYEQYF
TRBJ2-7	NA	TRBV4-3	CASSQEDAHYYEQYF
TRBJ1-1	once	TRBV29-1	CSVHSGNTEAFF
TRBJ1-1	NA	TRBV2	CASSEVGYTEAFF
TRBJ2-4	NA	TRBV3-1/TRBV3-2	CASSPTDTLAKNIQYF
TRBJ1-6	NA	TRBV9	CASSSGQVINSPLHF
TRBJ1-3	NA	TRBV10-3	CAISSGPSSGNTIYF
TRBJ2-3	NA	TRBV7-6	CASSLELAVTDTQYF
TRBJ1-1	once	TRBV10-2	CASNNRVKLPDAEAFF
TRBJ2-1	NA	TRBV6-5	CASSPTGGLGEQFF